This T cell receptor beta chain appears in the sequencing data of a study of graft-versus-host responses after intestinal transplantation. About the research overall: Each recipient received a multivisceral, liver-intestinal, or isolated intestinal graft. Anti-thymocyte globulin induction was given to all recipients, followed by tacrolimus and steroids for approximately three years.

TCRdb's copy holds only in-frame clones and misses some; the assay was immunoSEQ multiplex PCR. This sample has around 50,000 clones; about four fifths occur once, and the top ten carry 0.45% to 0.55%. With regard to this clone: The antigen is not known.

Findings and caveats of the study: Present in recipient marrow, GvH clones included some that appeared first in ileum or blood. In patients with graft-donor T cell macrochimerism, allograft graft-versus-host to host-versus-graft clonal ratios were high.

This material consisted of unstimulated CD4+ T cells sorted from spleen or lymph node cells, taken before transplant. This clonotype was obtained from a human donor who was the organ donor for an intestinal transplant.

CDR3 DNA: TGTGCCAGCAGCTTAACTCTCGGGACTAGGGTAACAGATACGCAGTATTTT. Protein product: CASSLTLGTRVTDTQYF. This chain connects TRBV11-3 to TRBJ2-3; 8 bases map to TRBD2. V was clipped by 2 bases and J by 3 bases; unmatched bases: 10. Germline CDR1 and CDR2: SGHNT and YENEEA. The CDR3 runs 17 residues.